This T cell receptor beta chain was captured by sequencing in a study of OX40 agonist ivuxolimab in advanced cancers. Study-wide context: Ivuxolimab, which targeted the costimulatory receptor OX40 (CD134), was an agonistic, fully human IgG2 monoclonal antibody. Patients were allowed to have had prior anti-PD-1, anti-PD-L1 or anti-CTLA-4 therapy, and around two fifths of the dose-escalation patients had been treated with checkpoint inhibitors. The paper describes the monotherapy dose-escalation part (N of about 54 patients) of the phase I trial of ivuxolimab. Peripheral TCRbeta sequencing was intended to test whether TCR sequence diversity was altered and clonal T-cell expansion was caused by ivuxolimab. Intravenous ivuxolimab was administered to patients every 2 weeks at six dose levels: 0.01, 0.1, 0.3, 1.5, 3 and 10 mg/kg. Among the roughly 52 dose-escalation patients, about 20 had hepatocellular carcinoma, around 15 melanoma, 9 renal cell carcinoma and 9 head and neck cancer. Partial responses occurred in three dose-escalation patients: two with cutaneous melanoma and one with hepatocellular carcinoma. In the dose-escalation cohort, around four fifths of patients were male, and the mean age was 60 years with a range of roughly 20 to 79.

The trial excluded patients who had a history of autoimmune disease or were on systemic immunosuppression. Peripheral blood for TCR sequencing was collected from all dose cohorts at baseline, on cycle 4 day 1, and on cycle 7 day 1. The samples were taken from a phase I, first-in-human, multicenter, open-label dose-escalation trial of ivuxolimab. Adults with locally advanced or metastatic melanoma, renal cell, hepatocellular, or head and neck squamous cell carcinoma were enrolled in the trial. Before TCR sequencing, CD4+ T cells and CD8+ T cells from peripheral blood were sorted into separate populations. To sequence the TCRbeta CDR3 region, genomic DNA was isolated from the sorted cells. The immunoSEQ Assay was used to sequence the TCRbeta CDR3 regions. The table was pulled from immuneACCESS by TCRdb, which kept in-frame rearrangements only. Such tables lose some clones; where checked, under half of the loss comes from unresolved V genes, and the rest has no known cause. This sample holds roughly 1,800 clones; over 70% were observed only once. Of the sample, around 40% falls within the top ten clones.

The germline V gene specifies SGHRS as CDR1 and YFSETQ as CDR2. Cut back by 3 bases and 4 bases, the V and J ends lie 13 bases apart. Spanning cysteine to phenylalanine, the CDR3 consists of 14 amino acids. The read is trimmed to its CDR3 DNA, 42 bases read in frame from base 1. Beyond this particular receptor, the publication reports: The antigen specificity of the clonally expanded peripheral T cells was not determined. At doses of 0.1 to 3.0 mg/kg, clonal expansion of both CD4+ and CD8+ T cells in blood was seen between baseline and week 6. After ivuxolimab, expanded clones were on average more numerous among CD8+ T cells than among CD4+ T cells. In the 0.1-3.0 mg/kg groups, partial responders had among the lowest normalized peripheral clonal expansion, particularly in CD8+ T cells. Low levels of normalized T-cell clonal expansion were also seen in some nonresponding patients.

On this clone: There is no known antigen for this receptor. Base-call qualities are not available, and no considerably larger clone is one nucleotide away.

The chain joins TRBV5-1 to TRBJ1-2; the D gene remains uncertain. The material was CD4+ or CD8+ T cells sorted from blood, obtained in a trial of the OX40 agonist ivuxolimab. This clonotype was sampled from an adult with an advanced solid tumor such as melanoma, head and neck, liver or kidney cancer. In nucleotides, the sequence is TGCGCCAGCAGCTCTGTCGGGTCGGGCTATGGCTACACCTTC. This yields the protein CASSSVGSGYGYTF.